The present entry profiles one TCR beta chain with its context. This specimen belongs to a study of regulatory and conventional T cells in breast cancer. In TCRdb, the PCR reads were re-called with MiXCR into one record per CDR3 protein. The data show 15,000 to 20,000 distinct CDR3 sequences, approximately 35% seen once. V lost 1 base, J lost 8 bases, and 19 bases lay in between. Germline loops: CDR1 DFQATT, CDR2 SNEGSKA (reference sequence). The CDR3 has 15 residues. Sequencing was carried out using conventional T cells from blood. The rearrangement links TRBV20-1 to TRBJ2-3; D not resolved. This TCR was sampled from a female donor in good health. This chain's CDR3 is CSARVIRLSPVTQYF. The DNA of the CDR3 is TGCAGTGCTAGAGTCATCCGACTGTCCCCGGTTACGCAGTATTTT.